The following is a T cell receptor beta chain sequence with its context. The sample comes from a study of radiation and T cells in renal cell carcinoma. The V gene lost 3 bases and the J gene lost 3 bases, with 14 bases spanning the gap. The CDR3 length is 15 residues. Germline V gives CDR1 ENHRY, CDR2 SYGVKD. The repertoire was sequenced with immunoSEQ multiplex PCR; TCRdb's copy has only in-frame clones and lacks some. The table lists 150,000 to 200,000 clones, around 90% of them singletons. The time point denotes: blood 4 weeks post-SBRT, at nephrectomy. Treatment reported: 15 Gy SBRT to primary tumor, nephrectomy 4 weeks later. Nephrectomy followed 15 Gy stereotactic body radiation by 4 weeks.

This specimen was blood, taken from a patient whose treatment included radiotherapy and nephrectomy. This chain joins TRBV10-3 and TRBJ2-5, with a tentative D call TRBD2 (5 bases). The TCR was taken from a woman in her forties or fifties with renal cell carcinoma. The CDR3 is CAISEGPAVEETQYF. CDR3 DNA sequence: TGTGCCATCAGTGAAGGTCCAGCGGTGGAAGAGACCCAGTACTTC.